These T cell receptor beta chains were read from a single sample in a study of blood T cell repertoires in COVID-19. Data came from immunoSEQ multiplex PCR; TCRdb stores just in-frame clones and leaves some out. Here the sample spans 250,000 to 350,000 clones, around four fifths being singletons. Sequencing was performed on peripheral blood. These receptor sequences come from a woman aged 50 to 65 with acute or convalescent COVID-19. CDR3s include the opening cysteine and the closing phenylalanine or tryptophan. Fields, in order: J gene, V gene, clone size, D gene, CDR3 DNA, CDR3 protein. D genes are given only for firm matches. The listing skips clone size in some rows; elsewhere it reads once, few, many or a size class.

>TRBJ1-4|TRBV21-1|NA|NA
TGTGCCAGCAGCAAAGATCAGGGCCAGGACGAAAAACTGTTTTTT
CASSKDQGQDEKLFF
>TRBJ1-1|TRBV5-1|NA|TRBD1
TGCGCCAGCAGCTTGGCGGGGGGACAGGGGGACACTGAAGCTTTCTTT
CASSLAGGQGDTEAFF
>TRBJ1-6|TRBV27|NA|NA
TGTGCCAGCAGTTTTGACTCTCGTCTAAATTCACCCCTCCACTTT
CASSFDSRLNSPLHF
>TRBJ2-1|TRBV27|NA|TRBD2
TGTGCCAGCAACGGTAGCGGGAGAGATGAGCAGTTCTTC
CASNGSGRDEQFF
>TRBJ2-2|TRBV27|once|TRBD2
TGTGCCAGCACCTTTTATAGCGGGAGTGCCGGGGAGCTGTTTTTT
CASTFYSGSAGELFF
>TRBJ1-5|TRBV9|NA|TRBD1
TGTGCCAGCAGCGTAGACGGACAGGGCAATCAGCCCCAGCATTTT
CASSVDGQGNQPQHF
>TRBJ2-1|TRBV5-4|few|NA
TGTGCCAGCAGCCTGAGCGGCAATGAGCAGTTCTTC
CASSLSGNEQFF
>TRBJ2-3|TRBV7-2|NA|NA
TGTGCCAGCAGCTCCCAATCGGGAGCAGATACGCAGTATTTT
CASSSQSGADTQYF
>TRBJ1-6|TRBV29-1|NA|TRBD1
TGCAGCGTCGGACAGGGGGCAGTGAATTCACCCCTCCACTTT
CSVGQGAVNSPLHF
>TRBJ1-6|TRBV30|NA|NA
TGTGCCTGGAGCAGTACTATCGGTGGAGCCCTCCACTTT
CAWSSTIGGALHF
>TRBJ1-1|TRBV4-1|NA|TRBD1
TGCGCCAGCCGCCAGGGGGGGGCCACTGAAGCTTTCTTT
CASRQGGATEAFF
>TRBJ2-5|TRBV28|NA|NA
TGTGCCAGCAGTCCCCCCCGCACGGAAGAGACCCAGTACTTC
CASSPPRTEETQYF
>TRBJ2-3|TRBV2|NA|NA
TGTGCCAGCAGATTCTTAACAGATACGCAGTATTTT
CASRFLTDTQYF
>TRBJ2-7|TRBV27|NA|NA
TGTGCCAGCAGCTCGGCAGGGGTCTCCTACGAGCAGTACTTC
CASSSAGVSYEQYF
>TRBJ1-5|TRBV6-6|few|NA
TGTGCCAGCAGTCGCGACAGCCGGACGGAGCCCCAGCATTTT
CASSRDSRTEPQHF
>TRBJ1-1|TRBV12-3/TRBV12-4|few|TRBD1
TGTGCCAGCAGGACAGGGGGCTACACTGAAGCTTTCTTT
CASRTGGYTEAFF
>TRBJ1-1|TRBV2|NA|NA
TGTGCCAGCGGGAGCCCAGAAGCTTTCTTT
CASGSPEAFF
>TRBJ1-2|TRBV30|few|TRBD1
TGTGCCTCGGGGCCCGTTACAGGGGGCGATGGCTACACCTTC
CASGPVTGGDGYTF
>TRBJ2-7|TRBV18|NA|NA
TGTGCCAGCTCACCCCAAAGACACTTGGAGCAGTACTTC
CASSPQRHLEQYF
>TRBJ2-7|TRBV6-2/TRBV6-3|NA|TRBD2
TGTGCCAGCAGTTACCGACTAGCGGGGCCCTCCGAGCAGTACTTC
CASSYRLAGPSEQYF
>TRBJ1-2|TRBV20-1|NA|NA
TGCAGTGCTAGTGCGGGGGGCGACCACGAGGGCTACACCTTC
CSASAGGDHEGYTF
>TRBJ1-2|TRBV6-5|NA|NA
TGTGCCAGCAGTTATTCCGACAGCCTCTACTATGGCTACACCTTC
CASSYSDSLYYGYTF
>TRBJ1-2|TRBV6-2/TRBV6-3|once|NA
TGTGCCAGCAGTACAAGGACACCCTCTAACTATGGCTACACCTTC
CASSTRTPSNYGYTF
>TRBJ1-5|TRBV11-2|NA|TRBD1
TGTGCCAGCAGCCTTGGGACAGGGGGCAATCAGCCCCAGCATTTT
CASSLGTGGNQPQHF
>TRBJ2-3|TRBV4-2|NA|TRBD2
TGTGCCAGCAGCCGGGCGGCGGGAGTGACAGCTAGCACAGATACGCAGTATTTT
CASSRAAGVTASTDTQYF
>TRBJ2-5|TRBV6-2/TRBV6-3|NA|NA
TGTGCCAGCAGTTACCCCGGACTGACGTACTTC
CASSYPGLTYF
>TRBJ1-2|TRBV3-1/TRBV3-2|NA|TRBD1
TGTGCCAGCAGCCTACGTGACAGGGGGCGTGACTATGGCTACACCTTC
CASSLRDRGRDYGYTF
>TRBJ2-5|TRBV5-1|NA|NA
TGCGCCAGCTCGGCGGGGAGCAGAGAGACCCAGTACTTC
CASSAGSRETQYF
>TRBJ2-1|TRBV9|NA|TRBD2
TGTGCCAGCAGCGTAGGGACTAGCGGTTACAATGAGCAGTTCTTC
CASSVGTSGYNEQFF
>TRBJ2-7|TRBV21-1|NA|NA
TGTGCCAGCAGCCTATCACTAGCGGAAATCTACGAGCAGTACTTC
CASSLSLAEIYEQYF
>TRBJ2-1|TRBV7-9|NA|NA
TGTGCCAGCAGCCCAGGGTGGAGCCTCCACGATGATGAGCAGTTCTTC
CASSPGWSLHDDEQFF
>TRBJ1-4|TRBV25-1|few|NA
TGTGCCAGCAGTGATTTCTCCGGTGGCGGGGGGGTTGAAAAACTGTTTTTT
CASSDFSGGGGVEKLFF
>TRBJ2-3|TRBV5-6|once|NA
TGTGCCAGCAGCACCACCTCGAAGGGGGACCTGGGCGATACGCAGTATTTT
CASSTTSKGDLGDTQYF
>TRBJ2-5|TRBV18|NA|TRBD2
TGTGCCAGCTCACCATATATGAGCGGGAGGTACCAAGAGACCCAGTACTTC
CASSPYMSGRYQETQYF
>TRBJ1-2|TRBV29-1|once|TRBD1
TGCAGCGCCGCCGGGACAGCCCCTAACTATGGCTACACCTTC
CSAAGTAPNYGYTF
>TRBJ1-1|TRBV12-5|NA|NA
TGTGCTAGTGGTTTGGTTTCGTTGAACACTGAAGCTTTCTTT
CASGLVSLNTEAFF
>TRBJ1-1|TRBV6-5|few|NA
TGTGCCAGCAGCTACATGGGAGAGAACACTGAAGCTTTCTTT
CASSYMGENTEAFF
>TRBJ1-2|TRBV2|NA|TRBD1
TGTGCCAGCCGACCGGGACAGGGAAACTATGGCTACACCTTC
CASRPGQGNYGYTF
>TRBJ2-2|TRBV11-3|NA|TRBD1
TGTGCCAGCAGCTTTGATGGACAGGCTAGCGGGGAGCTGTTTTTT
CASSFDGQASGELFF
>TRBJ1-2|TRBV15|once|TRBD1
TGTGCCACCAGCACTTCGGACAGGGCTCGGGGCTACACCTTC
CATSTSDRARGYTF